This is a list of T cell receptor beta chains from one sample in a study of T cell responses to AZD1222 COVID-19 vaccine. Sequencing used immunoSEQ multiplex PCR; TCRdb keeps in-frame clones, though not all of them. Among 150,000 or so clones listed, roughly 87% were seen once. The specimen comprised peripheral blood, sampled on day 0 of AZD1222 vaccination. The source is an adult in good health. The CDR3 runs from the conserved cysteine through the conserved F or W. D genes are given only for firm matches. Some rows have no size entry. The others give once, few or many, or a class for an expanded clone.

D gene	J gene	clone size	V gene	CDR3 DNA	CDR3 protein
.	TRBJ2-7	.	TRBV5-1	TGCGCCAGCAGCATCTACCCGGAGACCTACGAGCAGTACTTC	CASSIYPETYEQYF
TRBD2	TRBJ2-1	.	TRBV7-3	TGTGCCAGCAGCGGGTCTAGCGGGAGGGCCCCCAATGAGCAGTTCTTC	CASSGSSGRAPNEQFF
.	TRBJ2-5	.	TRBV18	TGTGCCAGCTCACCCTCCCAAAGAGAGACCCAGTACTTC	CASSPSQRETQYF
.	TRBJ1-2	few	TRBV19	TGTGCCAGTAGTCGGACACCCGAAGTATGGCACACCTTC	CASSRTPEVWHTF
.	TRBJ2-7	.	TRBV5-4	TGTGCCAGCAGCTCCTGGCAGGGGAGCTCCTACGAGCAGTACTTC	CASSSWQGSSYEQYF
.	TRBJ2-5	.	TRBV5-1	TGCGCCAGCGCCCGGGAGTCCCAAGAGACCCAGTACTTC	CASARESQETQYF
.	TRBJ2-7	.	TRBV7-9	TGTGCCAGCAGCTTAGAAGCCAGGAAAGAGCAGTACTTC	CASSLEARKEQYF
TRBD2	TRBJ2-5	.	TRBV30	TGTGCCTGGAGTGCGGGGGAGTCCCGGGAGGGCCGAAAGACCCAGTACTTC	CAWSAGESREGRKTQYF
TRBD1	TRBJ2-1	.	TRBV9	TGTGCCAGCAGCTCACAGGGGTGGTACAATGAGCAGTTCTTC	CASSSQGWYNEQFF
.	TRBJ1-4	.	TRBV18	TGTGCCAGCTCACCAGCTCCAGCCAGGGGTGAAAAACTGTTTTTT	CASSPAPARGEKLFF
.	TRBJ1-4	.	TRBV11-2	TGTGCCAGCAGCCCCCCTCATGAAAAACTGTTTTTT	CASSPPHEKLFF
.	TRBJ1-1	.	TRBV3-1/TRBV3-2	TGTGCCAGCAGCCATCGGGAGAAGACTGAAGCTTTCTTT	CASSHREKTEAFF
.	TRBJ2-1	.	TRBV24-1	TGTGCCACCAGTGATTTTCGGGGTGAGCAGTTCTTC	CATSDFRGEQFF
TRBD2	TRBJ2-3	.	TRBV3-1/TRBV3-2	TGTGCCAGCAGCCAAGTCTGGCGGGAGTCGGGCACAGATACGCAGTATTTT	CASSQVWRESGTDTQYF
TRBD1	TRBJ1-1	.	TRBV18	TGTGCCAGCTCACCGCTTGCCTGGACAGGGGCCGGTAACACTGAAGCTTTCTTT	CASSPLAWTGAGNTEAFF
.	TRBJ2-1	few	TRBV6-1	TGTGCCAGCAGTGACGCGGCCAATGAGCAGTTCTTC	CASSDAANEQFF
TRBD1	TRBJ1-6	once	TRBV15	TGTGCCACCAGCAGACCCGGGACAGGGGGGGGATCACCCCTCCACTTT	CATSRPGTGGGSPLHF
TRBD2	TRBJ2-1	few	TRBV7-2	TGTGCCAGCAGCTTAGTTTTAGCGGGTACCTACAATGAGCAGTTCTTC	CASSLVLAGTYNEQFF
TRBD2	TRBJ2-3	few	TRBV2	TGTGCCAGCATTCGAGCGGGAGCCCCAGATACGCAGTATTTT	CASIRAGAPDTQYF
.	TRBJ2-7	once	TRBV28	TGTGCCAGCAGTTTACCCTGGGGACGGGCGTTGGAGTACTTC	CASSLPWGRALEYF
TRBD2	TRBJ2-3	.	TRBV5-4	TGTGCCAGCAGCCTTGGACTAGCGGGTAGCACAGATACGCAGTATTTT	CASSLGLAGSTDTQYF
.	TRBJ2-2	.	TRBV5-1	TGCGCCAGCAGCTTGCTGGCCCACGGCACCGGGGAGCTGTTTTTT	CASSLLAHGTGELFF
.	TRBJ2-1	once	TRBV5-1	TGCGCCAGCAGCGAACGGTCAGGGTTTGGTGAGCAGTTCTTC	CASSERSGFGEQFF
TRBD2	TRBJ2-2	.	TRBV28	TGTGCCAGCAGTTCCCTAGCGGGAGTCGGGTACGGGGAGCTGTTTTTT	CASSSLAGVGYGELFF
.	TRBJ1-2	.	TRBV28	TGTGCCAGCAGTTTAGGAACCACAGGGCCTTTCTATGGCTACACCTTC	CASSLGTTGPFYGYTF
.	TRBJ1-6	once	TRBV10-3	TGTGCCATCAGTGAGTCCGGAGTGGTATCACCCCTCCACTTT	CAISESGVVSPLHF
.	TRBJ2-7	.	TRBV5-6	TGTGCCAGCAGCTACGAGGTCGCGCCACTCTACGAGCAGTACTTT	CASSYEVAPLYEQYF
.	TRBJ1-1	.	TRBV28	TGTGCCAGCAGCTCCCGAGTTACTGAAGCTTTCTTT	CASSSRVTEAFF
TRBD2	TRBJ2-1	.	TRBV24-1	TGTGCCACCAGTGAGACTAGCGGGAAGTACAATGAGCAGTTCTTC	CATSETSGKYNEQFF
TRBD1	TRBJ2-7	.	TRBV2	TGTGCCGGCTCCTCCCCCGGCCCGGAATGGGTACAGGGGGATTATAGCTCCTACGAGCAGTACTTC	CAGSSPGPEWVQGDYSSYEQYF
.	TRBJ2-3	.	TRBV5-1	TGCGCCAGCAGCTTGGGGGTTGGGAGCACAGATACGCAGTATTTT	CASSLGVGSTDTQYF
TRBD1	TRBJ1-4	.	TRBV27	TGTGCCAGCAGTTCGACTCCCGGACAGGTTAAAAAACTGTTTTTT	CASSSTPGQVKKLFF
.	TRBJ1-2	.	TRBV21-1	TGTGCCAGCAGCGAAAGAAGGGTCTACACCTTC	CASSERRVYTF
.	TRBJ1-2	.	TRBV6-2/TRBV6-3	TGTGCCAGCAGTTACTCCGGGTACGGCTACACCTTC	CASSYSGYGYTF
.	TRBJ1-2	few	TRBV7-2	TGTGCCAGCAGCTCCCGCTTGACCTATGGCTACACCTTC	CASSSRLTYGYTF
TRBD2	TRBJ2-7	.	TRBV18	TGTGCCAGCTCACCCAAGGCGTCTAGCGGGATGAACGAGCAGTACTTC	CASSPKASSGMNEQYF
TRBD1	TRBJ1-5	.	TRBV18	TGTGCCAGCTCATCGGGGACAGGGGGCAGATCGACGGGTCAGCCCCAGCATTTT	CASSSGTGGRSTGQPQHF
.	TRBJ1-4	.	TRBV11-2	TGTGCCAGCAGCTTAGATCCCAGGAATGAAAAACTGTTTTTT	CASSLDPRNEKLFF
.	TRBJ2-5	.	TRBV28	TGTGCCAGCAGTTCACCTACGGACCGACTAGGCCCTAGAGGGGTAGAGACCCAGTACTTC	CASSSPTDRLGPRGVETQYF
.	TRBJ1-1	.	TRBV28	TGTGCCAGCAGTCATGTGGATGGGGCTTTCTTT	CASSHVDGAFF
TRBD2	TRBJ2-1	.	TRBV6-1	TGTGCCAGCAGTGACGTAGCGGGAGGGCACAATGAGCAGTTCTTC	CASSDVAGGHNEQFF
.	TRBJ2-3	.	TRBV5-1	TGCGCCAGCAGCTTGAAAGGGCCTGGGGATACGCAGTATTTT	CASSLKGPGDTQYF
TRBD1	TRBJ2-5	.	TRBV3-1/TRBV3-2	TGTGCCAGCAGCCCCCGGACAGGGCAAGAGACCCAGTACTTC	CASSPRTGQETQYF
.	TRBJ2-3	.	TRBV2	TGTGCCAGCAGATTCGGGGGTGGGGGCACAGATACGCAGTATTTT	CASRFGGGGTDTQYF
.	TRBJ1-3	.	TRBV28	TGTGCCAGCAGTTTATGGGGAGGGCTGGGATCTGGAAACACCATATATTTT	CASSLWGGLGSGNTIYF
.	TRBJ1-2	.	TRBV5-4	TGTGCCAGCAACGACCGGAATAAGGGGACCTATGGCTACACCTTC	CASNDRNKGTYGYTF